The 8 T cell receptor beta chains reported below all come from one sample, sequenced in a study of shared T cell receptors in the human thymus. Data came from immunoSEQ multiplex PCR; TCRdb stores just in-frame clones and leaves some out. There are 640,000 or so clones in the sample; 87% occur only once, and under 0.01% lies in the top ten. This sample also appeared in a second study, on human thymus T cells.

Sequenced input: thymocytes. Receptors were obtained from a boy under two years old with a congenital heart defect.

The rearrangement joins TRBV6-5 to TRBJ1-2, with 7 bases identical to TRBD1. Trimming removed 6 bases from V and 5 bases from J; junction bases left unmatched: 9. The CDR3 contains 14 residues. The germline V gene encodes CDR1 MNHEY and CDR2 SVGAGI. The CDR3 DNA reads as TGTGCCAGCAGACCCCAGGGACAGCTATATGGCTACACCTTC. As protein: CASRPQGQLYGYTF.

The chain combines TRBV5-6 with TRBJ2-3, with D possibly being TRBD2 (5 bases). The CDR3 is 17 residues long. Trimming removed 0 bases from V and 0 bases from J, with 14 bases in between. Germline-derived CDR1 and CDR2 are SGHDT and YYEEEE. The CDR3 protein is CASSLGSLGDSTDTQYF. The CDR3 region has the DNA TGTGCCAGCAGCTTGGGTTCACTGGGAGACAGCACAGATACGCAGTATTTT. Together with reference TRBV5-6 and TRBJ2-3, the CDR3 gives the full variable domain: DAGVTQSPTHLIKTRGQQVTLRCSPKSGHDTVSWYQQALGQGPQFIFQYYEEEERQRGNFPDRFSGHQFPNYSSELNVNALLLGDSALYLCASSLGSLGDSTDTQYFGPGTRLTVL.

In the case of this clone: The junction and the germline gene differ at one end; a read error may be behind it. This chain joins TRBV7-2 and TRBJ1-2; possible D gene TRBD1, 6 bases. CDR3 length: 12 residues. Germline V gives CDR1 SGHTA, CDR2 FQGNSA. The CDR3 DNA reads as TGTGCCAGCAGCTTAGAGGGGGGGGTCGTGGGCTTC. This encodes CASSLEGGVVGF. Supplemented by reference TRBV7-2 and TRBJ1-2, the full variable domain reads GAGVSQSPSNKVTEKGKDVELRCDPISGHTALYWYRQSLGQGLEFLIYFQGNSAPDKSGLPSDRFSAERTGGSVSTLTIQRTQQEDSAVYLCASSLEGGVVGFGSGTRLTVV.

The CDR3 nucleotides read TGTGCCAGCAGTCCGAAGGGACAGGGAATAAGTGATGGAAACACCATATATTTT. It codes for CASSPKGQGISDGNTIYF. The gene calls are TRBV28 and TRBJ1-3; 9 bases are a match to TRBD1. Trimming took 5 bases from V and 3 from J; bases not matched to a gene: 14. Germline V gene lookup returns CDR1 MDHEN and CDR2 SYDVKM. The CDR3 covers 18 residues.

The V call is TRBV4-1, the J call TRBJ2-3; D not resolved. CDR3 length: 15 residues. Trimming left V 0 bases short and J 0 bases short, with 7 bases between. Germline V gene data show CDR1 as MGHRA and CDR2 as YSYEKL. CDR3: CASSQDEESTDTQYF. Written as DNA, the CDR3 is TGCGCCAGCAGCCAAGATGAGGAAAGCACAGATACGCAGTATTTT.

V usage is TRBV30 and J usage is TRBJ2-7, with a possible D match to TRBD1 (7 bases). The CDR3 runs to 13 residues. The germline CDR1 and CDR2 sequences are GTSNPN and SVGIG (reference sequence). Between the trimmed V and J ends, which lost 2 bases and 4 bases, there was a span of 12 bases. The CDR3 sequence: CAWSHQGGYEQYF. In nucleotides, the CDR3 is TGTGCCTGGAGTCACCAGGGGGGATACGAGCAGTACTTC. Drawing the rest from reference TRBV30 and TRBJ2-7, the complete variable domain is SQTIHQWPATLVQPVGSPLSLECTVEGTSNPNLYWYRQAAGRGLQLLFYSVGIGQISSEVPQNLSASRPQDRQFILSSKKLLLSDSGFYLCAWSHQGGYEQYFGPGTRLTVT.

This chain connects TRBV6-1 to TRBJ1-2; 11 bases fit TRBD1. Germline trimming cut 2 bases from V and 6 bases from J; bases unmatched to any gene: 11. CDR1 and CDR2 (germline): MNHNS, SASEGT. The CDR3 is made up of 17 amino acids. DNA of the CDR3: TGTGCCAGCAGTGAACTGGGGGGTCGGGACAGGGGGAATGGCTACACCTTC. It is translated as CASSELGGRDRGNGYTF.

V gene TRBV9 combines with J gene TRBJ2-5, with D tentatively TRBD2 (5 bases). Trimming took 6 bases from V and 4 from J, leaving 16 bases between them. Germline lookup yields CDR1 SGDLS and CDR2 YYNGEE. The CDR3 is made up of 14 amino acids. The CDR3: CASNLGGGRETQYF. CDR3 nucleotides: TGTGCCAGCAATCTAGGAGGTGGGCGAGAGACCCAGTACTTC. Full variable domain (outside the CDR3, taken from reference TRBV9 and TRBJ2-5): DSGVTQTPKHLITATGQRVTLRCSPRSGDLSVYWYQQSLDQGLQFLIQYYNGEERAKGNILERFSAQQFPDLHSELNLSSLELGDSALYFCASNLGGGRETQYFGPGTRLLVL.